The 32 T cell receptor beta chains below come from one sample, sequenced in a study of cytomegalovirus exposure and HLA in healthy donors. 13 Jbeta primers and 60 Vbeta primers were used for the PCR. Sequenced by immunoSEQ multiplex PCR; TCRdb stores in-frame clones only, minus some. Its clone listing holds fewer than 35,000 clones. The sequenced material came from PBMCs. The receptors stem from a female donor in good health and CMV-seronegative.

This chain links TRBV29-1 with TRBJ1-2; D is perhaps TRBD1 (5 bases). The CDR3 spans 13 residues. Germline loops: CDR1 SQVTM, CDR2 ANQGSEA. Trimming removed 3 bases at V and 1 base at J, with 9 bases between. CDR3 DNA: TGCAGCGTTGATGACAGATATAACTATGGCTACACCTTC. Translation: CSVDDRYNYGYTF.

The CDR3 sequence: CASSQEPTGNEQFF. The CDR3, as DNA: TGCGCCAGCAGCCAAGAACCGACAGGGAATGAGCAGTTCTTC. This chain uses TRBV4-3 with TRBJ2-1; 7 bases map to TRBD1. Trimming cost V 0 bases and J 7 bases; bases outside gene matches: 3. Looked up from germline, CDR1 is LGHNA and CDR2 is YSLEER. The CDR3 loop spans 14 amino acids.

The chain links TRBV4-3 to TRBJ1-5; 7 bases fit TRBD1. Germline V lookup: CDR1 LGHNA, CDR2 YSLEER. The ends lost 1 base at V and 7 bases at J; junction bases unmatched: 4. The CDR3 is 14 amino acids. Written as DNA, the CDR3 is TGCGCCAGCAGCCAAGCTACAGGGGTCCAGCCCCAGCATTTT. Protein: CASSQATGVQPQHF.

The gene calls are TRBV4-1 and TRBJ1-4; D call uncertain. CDR1 and CDR2 from the germline V gene are MGHRA and YSYEKL. The CDR3 sequence is 16 residues long. V was pared by 2 bases and J by 5 bases, with 15 bases between. The CDR3 spells CASSQRQSAANEKLFF. The CDR3 region has the DNA TGCGCCAGCAGCCAACGCCAGAGCGCCGCCAATGAAAAACTGTTTTTT.

The chain links TRBV25-1 to TRBJ1-5; D unclear. The CDR3 has 15 amino acids. Trimming stripped 1 base from V and 2 bases from J, with 9 bases between. Per the germline V gene, CDR1 is MGHDK and CDR2 is SYGVNS. The CDR3 loop is CASSESGRGNQPQHF. The DNA of the CDR3 is TGTGCCAGCAGTGAATCGGGTCGCGGCAATCAGCCCCAGCATTTT.

CDR3 in amino acids: CASSLTGTGGFEQYF. The DNA for the CDR3 is TGTGCCAGCAGTCTAACCGGGACAGGGGGCTTCGAGCAGTACTTC. The V call is TRBV27, the J call TRBJ2-7; 12 nucleotides match TRBD1. This CDR3 is built from 15 residues. The V and J ends lost 5 bases and 6 bases, in that order; junction bases with no gene match: 8. Germline V gene data show CDR1 as MNHEY and CDR2 as SMNVEV (reference sequence).

The chain is built from TRBV9 and TRBJ1-2; D remains unclear. The CDR3 loop spans 14 amino acids. V lost 0 bases to trimming and J lost 4 bases, with 10 bases between them. Germline V lookup: CDR1 SGDLS, CDR2 YYNGEE. The CDR3 protein is CASSVVGVAYGYTF. As DNA, the CDR3 is TGTGCCAGCAGCGTAGTGGGAGTAGCCTATGGCTACACCTTC.

The rearrangement links TRBV12-5 to TRBJ2-1; TRBD1 might be the D (6 bases). This CDR3 has 14 residues. The germline V gene has CDR1 LGHNT and CDR2 FRNRAP. V was cut by 6 bases and J by 5 bases, with 14 bases left in between. The CDR3 is CASGILQGDNEQFF. The CDR3 nucleotides are TGTGCTAGTGGAATACTACAGGGAGACAATGAGCAGTTCTTC.

The chain joins TRBV7-3 to TRBJ2-2, with 8 bases matching TRBD2. J lost 4 bases, V lost 5 bases, and 9 bases had no gene match. The CDR3 runs to 16 residues. Germline V lookup: CDR1 SGHTA, CDR2 FQGTGA. The CDR3 sequence is CASSPAGGGGTGELFF. The CDR3 DNA reads as TGTGCCAGCAGCCCGGCGGGGGGCGGTGGCACCGGGGAGCTGTTTTTT.

This chain connects TRBV5-5 to TRBJ2-3; 9 nucleotides align to TRBD2. V trimming: 4 bases; J trimming: 1 base; junction bases outside the gene matches: 4. Per germline, CDR1 SGHKS and CDR2 YYEKEE (reference sequence). This CDR3 region has 15 residues. The CDR3: CASSHRTSGTDTQYF. The CDR3 nucleotides read TGTGCCAGCAGCCACCGGACTAGCGGCACAGATACGCAGTATTTT.

The chain combines TRBV6-1 with TRBJ2-7; TRBD1 is a possible D gene (6 bases). Looked up from germline, CDR1 is MNHNS and CDR2 is SASEGT. This CDR3 contains 15 residues. V lost 3 bases and J lost 2, with 14 bases in between. The chain's CDR3 is CASSDILTGPYEQYF. CDR3 in DNA: TGTGCCAGCAGTGATATTTTGACAGGCCCCTACGAGCAGTACTTC.

The V call is TRBV18, the J call TRBJ1-1; 7 nucleotides line up with TRBD1. CDR3 size: 16 residues. Looked up from germline, CDR1 is KGHSH and CDR2 is LQKENI. V was clipped by 2 bases and J by 4 bases; unmatched bases: 10. DNA for the CDR3: TGTGCCAGCTCACCATCACAGGGGTTGAGTAGCACTGAAGCTTTCTTT. Its translation: CASSPSQGLSSTEAFF.

The chain joins TRBV4-1 to TRBJ2-4; a possible D gene is TRBD2 (5 bases). V gave up 1 base and J gave up 0 bases, with 13 bases separating them. Germline CDR1 reads MGHRA; CDR2 reads YSYEKL. The CDR3 runs 17 residues. The CDR3 region has the DNA TGCGCCAGCAGCCAAGGACACGGACTCTTAGCCAAAAACATTCAGTACTTC. Amino acid sequence: CASSQGHGLLAKNIQYF.

This chain joins TRBV28 and TRBJ1-6, with a tentative D call TRBD1 (5 bases). The CDR3 length is 13 residues. CDR1 MDHEN and CDR2 SYDVKM come from the germline V gene. The V end lost 6 bases, the J end lost 11 bases, and 14 bases lay between the germline ends. The CDR3 is CASSSLGGAPLHF. The CDR3 DNA is TGTGCCAGCAGCTCCCTTGGGGGGGCACCCCTCCACTTT.

This chain uses TRBV18 with TRBJ1-5; no clear D gene. CDR3 length: 12 amino acids. Trimming shortened V by 6 bases and J by 10 bases, and 13 bases separated the two germline ends. CDR1 and CDR2 from the germline V gene are KGHSH and LQKENI. CDR3 sequence: CASSPNTVPQHF. CDR3 sequence (DNA): TGTGCCAGCTCCCCAAATACGGTACCCCAGCATTTT.

The CDR3 sequence is CAWSLRGADTQYF. CDR3 nucleotide sequence: TGTGCCTGGAGTCTACGGGGGGCAGATACGCAGTATTTT. The V call is TRBV30, the J call TRBJ2-3, with 7 bases fitting TRBD2. Germline loops: CDR1 GTSNPN, CDR2 SVGIG (reference sequence). The CDR3 loop spans 13 amino acids. J lost 4 bases, V lost 2 bases, and 3 bases had no gene match.

The rearrangement uses TRBV29-1 and TRBJ1-1; TRBD1 aligns across 10 bases. Trimming at V came to 5 bases and at J to 5 bases, leaving 5 bases not matched to a gene. Germline V gives CDR1 SQVTM, CDR2 ANQGSEA. This CDR3 has 13 residues. The CDR3 loop is CSVRQGANTEAFF. The CDR3 coding sequence is TGCAGCGTTCGACAGGGGGCAAATACTGAAGCTTTCTTT.

The CDR3 loop is CASSFSVRYGYTF. The CDR3 DNA sequence: TGTGCCAGCAGCTTTTCGGTACGGTATGGCTACACCTTC. This chain joins TRBV5-8 and TRBJ1-2, with no clear D. The V end lost 2 bases, the J end lost 5 bases, and 10 bases lay between the germline ends. Germline CDR1 reads SGHTS; CDR2 reads YDEGEE. The CDR3 is made up of 13 amino acids.

The chain employs TRBV19 and TRBJ1-2; tentatively, D is TRBD1 (5 bases). This CDR3 is built from 13 residues. The germline V gene has CDR1 LNHDA and CDR2 SQIVND (reference sequence). Trimming removed 10 bases from V and 4 bases from J, with 16 bases in between. The CDR3 loop is CATPNRTPYGYTF. The CDR3 nucleotides read TGTGCCACCCCCAACAGGACCCCCTATGGCTACACCTTC.

This chain uses TRBV7-9 with TRBJ2-3, with TRBD1 matching 9 bases. This CDR3 spans 16 amino acids. V was clipped by 3 bases and J by 1 base; unmatched bases: 5. CDR1 and CDR2 from the germline V gene are SEHNR and FQNEAQ (reference sequence). CDR3 DNA: TGTGCCAGCAGCTTGGCGGGACAGGGCCGCACAGATACGCAGTATTTT. It yields the protein CASSLAGQGRTDTQYF.

This chain uses TRBV5-6 with TRBJ1-5; 11 bases line up with TRBD1. The germline V gene encodes CDR1 SGHDT and CDR2 YYEEEE. V was pared by 1 base and J by 3 bases, with 9 bases of the junction left unmatched. The CDR3 is 18 residues long. Here the CDR3 DNA reads TGTGCCAGCAGCTTGTTTCGAGGGACAGGGGGGATCAATCAGCCCCAGCATTTT. It is translated as CASSLFRGTGGINQPQHF. The whole variable domain, filled in from reference TRBV5-6 and TRBJ1-5, reads DAGVTQSPTHLIKTRGQQVTLRCSPKSGHDTVSWYQQALGQGPQFIFQYYEEEERQRGNFPDRFSGHQFPNYSSELNVNALLLGDSALYLCASSLFRGTGGINQPQHFGDGTRLSIL.

V gene TRBV6-5 combines with J gene TRBJ2-7, with 8 positions matching TRBD1. The germline CDR1 and CDR2 sequences are MNHEY and SVGAGI. V dropped 1 base and J dropped 4; count of bases not matched to a gene: 6. This CDR3 has 15 residues. CDR3 sequence (DNA): TGTGCCAGCAGTTACTTGGACAGGGCAGGATACGAGCAGTACTTC. This gives the protein CASSYLDRAGYEQYF.

Written as DNA, the CDR3 is TGTGCCAGCAGCTCCCGGGGGGCGAGTGGAAACACCATATATTTT. It translates to CASSSRGASGNTIYF. The gene calls are TRBV5-5 and TRBJ1-3; D perhaps matches TRBD1 (6 bases). CDR1 and CDR2 (germline): SGHKS, YYEKEE (reference sequence). This CDR3 comprises 15 residues. V was trimmed by 3 bases and J by 3 bases, leaving 13 bases between them.

The chain carries TRBV7-3 and TRBJ1-2; 8 positions match TRBD1. V shed 5 bases and J 6 bases; nucleotides not matched to a gene: 11. Germline V gene sequence: CDR1 SGHTA, CDR2 FQGTGA. This CDR3 region has 15 residues. CDR3 region: CASSREDRDRHGYTF. CDR3 in DNA: TGTGCCAGCAGCCGAGAGGACAGGGACAGGCATGGCTACACCTTC.

V and J are TRBV29-1 and TRBJ2-3, with D possibly being TRBD1 (6 bases). Germline CDR1 is SQVTM and CDR2 is ANQGSEA. There are 15 residues in the CDR3. Deletions cut 5 bases from V and 4 bases from J, with 19 bases between. The CDR3 DNA is TGCAGCGTTCCCAACAGGGTGGGATTTGCAGATACGCAGTATTTT. Residues: CSVPNRVGFADTQYF.

The chain links TRBV10-2 to TRBJ1-1, with 11 bases fitting TRBD1. J lost 4 bases, V lost 2 bases, and 0 bases had no gene match. CDR3 size: 14 residues. Germline values: CDR1 WSHSY, CDR2 SAAADI. The CDR3 is CASSEGTGGTEAFF. The CDR3 DNA follows: TGCGCCAGCAGTGAGGGGACAGGGGGCACTGAAGCTTTCTTT.

This chain links TRBV7-9 with TRBJ2-5, with 7 bases aligning to TRBD1. The CDR3 runs to 16 residues. The V gene end was trimmed by 5 bases and the J gene end by 4 bases; junction bases not matched to a gene: 13. Germline-derived CDR1 and CDR2 are SEHNR and FQNEAQ (reference sequence). DNA of the CDR3: TGTGCCAGCAGCCCCCTCCGACAGGGCCACCGAGAGACCCAGTACTTC. Residues: CASSPLRQGHRETQYF.

V gene TRBV6-5 combines with J gene TRBJ1-5; D is possibly TRBD1 (6 bases). Germline V gene sequence: CDR1 MNHEY, CDR2 SVGAGI. V was pared by 5 bases and J by 4 bases, with 9 bases between. The CDR3 totals 13 residues. The CDR3 nucleotides are TGTGCCAGCAGTCGCACAGGGAATCAGCCCCAGCATTTT. Translation gives CASSRTGNQPQHF.

This chain joins TRBV9 and TRBJ2-7, with 12 bases matching TRBD2. V dropped 0 bases and J dropped 2; count of bases not matched to a gene: 9. Germline V lookup: CDR1 SGDLS, CDR2 YYNGEE. This CDR3 is 18 amino acids long. The CDR3 here is CASSVATSSGGGAYEQYF. The CDR3 nucleotides are TGTGCCAGCAGCGTAGCTACATCTAGCGGGGGGGGAGCCTACGAGCAGTACTTC.

J is TRBJ1-4 and V is TRBV6-5, with D perhaps TRBD1 (5 bases). Germline V gives CDR1 MNHEY, CDR2 SVGAGI. V lost 0 bases and J 0 bases, leaving 5 bases between the germline ends. The CDR3 totals 15 residues. CDR3 protein: CASSYSGATNEKLFF. For the CDR3, the DNA is TGTGCCAGCAGTTACTCAGGGGCAACTAATGAAAAACTGTTTTTT.

The rearrangement uses TRBV12-5 and TRBJ1-5, with 9 bases fitting TRBD1. Trimming cost V 3 bases and J 7 bases; bases outside gene matches: 7. Per germline, CDR1 LGHNT and CDR2 FRNRAP. The CDR3 totals 15 residues. DNA for the CDR3: TGTGCTAGTGGTTTCTCCGGGACAGGGTTCCAGCCCCAGCATTTT. Encoded protein: CASGFSGTGFQPQHF.

The chain recombines TRBV6-5 with TRBJ1-2; D perhaps matches TRBD1 (5 bases). V lost 5 bases to trimming and J lost 4 bases, with 14 bases between them. Germline CDR1 and CDR2: MNHEY and SVGAGI. The CDR3 contains 14 residues. The CDR3 region is CASSLTGVLYGYTF. CDR3 coding DNA: TGTGCCAGCAGTCTAACAGGCGTCCTCTATGGCTACACCTTC.